What follows describes a single T cell receptor (beta chain). Its antigen is currently unknown. These data belong to a study of Ad26.COV2.S vaccination and SARS-CoV-2 variants. The overall study: Doses of Ad26.COV2.S were injected into muscle once or twice, 56 days apart.

Specified treatment: about 20 received Ad26.COV2.S at low or high dose, single or two shots; 5 received placebo; per-sample allocation not given. It was on day 63 after the first vaccine or placebo injection that samples were taken. The method was immunoSEQ multiplex PCR; TCRdb's version includes in-frame clones alone and lacks a portion of them. The sample contains nearly 400,000 clones, about nine tenths of which appear only once. Looked up from germline, CDR1 is MGHRA and CDR2 is YSYEKL. V shed 3 bases and J shed 2 bases, with 7 bases lying between them. CDR3 length equals 14 residues. Study results and limitations: Individuals receiving vaccine had higher spike-specific TCR breadth than placebo recipients did. There was reportedly substantial breadth in spike-specific CD8+ and CD4+ T cell responses after vaccination.

The sequenced sample was peripheral blood, obtained in a trial of Ad26.COV2.S vaccine versus placebo. The origin of this receptor is a person aged 18-60 years who received the Ad26.COV2.S COVID-19 vaccine or a placebo. The rearrangement uses TRBV4-1 and TRBJ2-2; D is unresolved. CDR3 protein: CASSHGLNTGELFF. DNA of the CDR3: TGCGCCAGCAGCCACGGGCTTAACACCGGGGAGCTGTTTTTT.